This T cell receptor beta chain was sequenced for a study of blood T cell repertoires in COVID-19. Study-level background: Spain, Italy and the United States supplied samples that represented acute and convalescent COVID-19. From T cells, B-cell-depleted T cells, or PBMCs came the material, which was cDNA or gDNA.

Under the authors' procedure: It was from reference gene primer amplification that nucleated cell counts were estimated. Sequencing used immunoSEQ multiplex PCR; TCRdb keeps in-frame clones, though not all of them. Clonal size and the V and J genes are those of that table, whereas D and trimming came from the DNA. The top ten hold over 11% of the sample, which has under 40,000 clones, roughly 84% seen once. Germline V CDR1 and CDR2: LGHDT, YNNKEL (reference sequence). The CDR3 contains 14 residues. Trimming took 6 bases from V and 0 from J, leaving 9 bases between them. This clone is deemed large. The sample carries other DNA sequences with the same CDR3.

The TCR was taken from a man in his 60s with active COVID-19. The sample comprised peripheral blood. The chain couples TRBV3-1 (or the pseudogene TRBV3-2) to TRBJ1-5, with a weak D call TRBD1 (5 bases). The CDR3 sequence is CASSTGDSNQPQHF. Written as DNA, the CDR3 is TGTGCCAGCAGTACGGGGGATAGCAATCAGCCCCAGCATTTT.